What follows are 19 T cell receptor beta chains derived from one specimen sequenced in a study of blood T cells in healthy people across ages. Alongside a J-beta primer mix, a sample-barcoded 5' primer served in a second PCR lasting roughly 7 to 12 cycles. TCRdb analysed the 5' RACE reads with MiXCR anew, one entry per CDR3 protein. This repertoire shows roughly 1.6 million distinct CDR3 sequences, about 31% found once; its top ten account for 10% to 12%. Sequenced: blood. The receptors shown here come from a woman younger than 45 in good health.

This clonotype occurred many times. This chain links TRBV10-3 with TRBJ2-7, with 8 nucleotides matching TRBD2. Per the germline V gene, CDR1 is ENHRY and CDR2 is SYGVKD. The CDR3 loop spans 16 amino acids. With V trimmed by 7 bases and J by 0 bases, 11 bases remained unmatched. The CDR3 sequence is CAINGGDTSGSYEQYF. In nucleotides, the CDR3 is TGTGCCATCAATGGGGGTGATACTAGCGGCTCCTACGAGCAGTACTTC.

The V and J genes are TRBV18 and TRBJ2-5, with unresolved D. The V end lost 2 bases, the J end lost 3 bases, and 7 bases lay between the germline ends. The CDR3 consists of 13 residues. Looked up from germline, CDR1 is KGHSH and CDR2 is LQKENI. The CDR3 region has the DNA TGTGCCAGCTCACCAAAATCCAAAGAGACCCAGTACTTC. Translated: CASSPKSKETQYF. Full variable domain (remainder filled in from reference TRBV18 and TRBJ2-5): NAGVMQNPRHLVRRRGQEARLRCSPMKGHSHVYWYRQLPEEGLKFMVYLQKENIIDESGMPKERFSAEFPKEGPSILRIQQVVRGDSAAYFCASSPKSKETQYFGPGTRLLVL.

The rearrangement uses TRBV4-1 and TRBJ1-2, with a weak D call TRBD1 (6 bases). The length of the CDR3 is 16 residues. Trimming pared 2 bases from V and 0 bases from J, leaving 13 bases between. CDR1 and CDR2 (germline): MGHRA, YSYEKL. The CDR3 loop is CASSQKLTGPNYGYTF. As DNA, the CDR3 is TGCGCCAGCAGCCAAAAGTTGACAGGACCTAACTATGGCTACACCTTC.

V gene TRBV20-1 combines with J gene TRBJ2-1; the match to TRBD2 covers 11 bases. The trim removed 3 bases at V and 9 bases at J, leaving 7 bases unmatched. This CDR3 has 14 amino acids. Germline loops: CDR1 DFQATT, CDR2 SNEGSKA (reference sequence). The CDR3 DNA reads as TGCAGTGCTAGTCTTCCTGGGACTAGCGGTGAGCAGTTCTTC. This encodes CSASLPGTSGEQFF.

The chain uses TRBV4-2 and TRBJ2-2, with TRBD2 matching 8 bases. The CDR3 loop spans 18 amino acids. The germline CDR1 and CDR2 sequences are LGHNA and YNFKEQ. The V and J ends lost 0 bases and 4 bases, in that order; junction bases with no gene match: 10. The CDR3 sequence: CASSQERASGQSTGELFF. DNA of the CDR3: TGTGCCAGCAGCCAAGAAAGGGCTAGCGGGCAGAGCACCGGGGAGCTGTTTTTT.

The chain combines TRBV3-1 with TRBJ1-2; D is perhaps TRBD1 (5 bases). The CDR3 totals 15 residues. Germline assignment: CDR1 LGHDT and CDR2 YNNKEL (reference sequence). V lost 7 bases and J 5 bases, leaving 20 bases between the germline ends. The DNA for the CDR3 is TGTGCCAGCACCCTATCGGGGGTCCCGGTATATGGCTACACCTTC. Translating it yields CASTLSGVPVYGYTF.

The rearrangement joins TRBV6-1 to TRBJ2-1, with 8 bases aligning to TRBD2. With 5 bases clipped from V and 2 bases from J, the junction kept 14 bases outside the gene matches. The CDR3 consists of 18 residues. The germline CDR1 and CDR2 sequences are MNHNS and SASEGT. The CDR3 nucleotides read TGTGCCAGCAGTCCCTTCGGGACTAGGGGGTTACCCTACAATGAGCAGTTCTTC. Encoded protein: CASSPFGTRGLPYNEQFF.

The sample holds a few counts of this clonotype. The chain employs TRBV29-1 and TRBJ1-1; D not resolved. CDR1 is SQVTM and CDR2 is ANQGSEA in the germline V gene. The CDR3 is made up of 18 amino acids. Trimming removed 1 base at V and 1 base at J, with 22 bases between. The CDR3: CSVEGAPPSVVGNTEAFF. The DNA of the CDR3 is TGCAGCGTTGAAGGGGCCCCCCCGTCGGTAGTAGGGAACACTGAAGCTTTCTTT.

Concerning this clonotype: The junction departs from the called germline gene at one end, perhaps through a read error. The gene calls are TRBV20-1 and TRBJ2-1, with TRBD2 matching 12 bases. CDR3 length equals 14 residues. CDR1 and CDR2 from the germline V gene are DFQATT and SNEGSKA (reference sequence). This chain's CDR3 is CRASGGALRHEQFF. DNA for the CDR3: TGCAGGGCTAGCGGGGGGGCCCTTAGACATGAGCAGTTCTTC.

The chain employs TRBV12-3 or TRBV12-4 and TRBJ1-1; perhaps TRBD1 as D (5 bases). The V and J ends lost 8 bases and 5 bases respectively, with 21 bases between them. The CDR3 loop spans 15 amino acids. The CDR3 reads CASLKGSAGGTEAFF. Written as DNA, the CDR3 is TGTGCCAGCCTCAAAGGGTCGGCCGGGGGGACTGAAGCTTTCTTT.

In its sample, this clonotype was seen many times. J is TRBJ2-3 and V is TRBV7-2; the D gene is possibly TRBD2 (5 bases). Germline CDR1 SGHTA, CDR2 FQGNSA. V was clipped by 3 bases and J by 5 bases, with 12 bases between them. The length of the CDR3 is 14 residues. The CDR3 loop reads CASSFGSSGDTQYF. CDR3 nucleotides: TGTGCCAGCAGCTTTGGGAGTTCTGGAGATACGCAGTATTTT.

This clonotype was observed a handful of times. The chain recombines TRBV27 with TRBJ2-3; 8 nucleotides line up with TRBD1. Germline V gives CDR1 MNHEY, CDR2 SMNVEV (reference sequence). J was trimmed by 1 base and V by 5 bases; bases with no gene match: 5. The length of the CDR3 is 15 residues. Here the CDR3 DNA reads TGTGCCAGCAGTACCGAGACAGGGGGCACAGATACGCAGTATTTT. Translation: CASSTETGGTDTQYF.

This chain joins TRBV27 and TRBJ2-5; weak D call: TRBD2 (6 bases). This CDR3 contains 15 residues. Germline lookup yields CDR1 MNHEY and CDR2 SMNVEV (reference sequence). V was cut by 5 bases and J by 5 bases, with 18 bases left in between. CDR3 residues: CASSQLAVARETQYF. Written as DNA, the CDR3 is TGTGCCAGCAGTCAACTAGCAGTGGCGAGGGAGACCCAGTACTTC.

This clonotype was counted between two and nine times. The genes are TRBV20-1 and TRBJ2-5; 7 positions match TRBD2. V lost 0 bases to trimming and J lost 4 bases; unmatched junction nucleotides: 17. Germline V CDR1 and CDR2: DFQATT, SNEGSKA (reference sequence). The CDR3 contains 18 residues. CDR3 sequence: CSARDLSGVLSPTETQYF. The CDR3, as DNA: TGCAGTGCTAGAGATCTCAGCGGGGTCCTTTCCCCCACAGAGACCCAGTACTTC.

The J gene is TRBJ2-3, the V gene TRBV7-3, with 8 bases fitting TRBD2. CDR1 is SGHTA, CDR2 FQGTGA, per germline. Trimming removed 2 bases from V and 6 bases from J; junction bases left unmatched: 7. The CDR3 totals 15 residues. The CDR3 reads CASSLEGLVGDTQYF. CDR3 coding DNA: TGTGCCAGCAGCTTAGAGGGACTAGTTGGGGATACGCAGTATTTT.

Remarks on this clonotype: A much bigger clone sits one base away, suggesting this may be a read error. The chain uses TRBV10-3 and TRBJ2-7; D may be TRBD2 (5 bases). V lost 11 bases and J lost 6, with 23 bases in between. CDR1 is ENHRY and CDR2 is SYGVKD in the germline V gene. The CDR3 consists of 14 residues. CDR3 protein: CASSPTGYDAEQYV. The CDR3 coding sequence is TGTGCCTCGTCGCCCACGGGGTACGATGCCGAGCAGTACGTC.

The genes are TRBV12-3 or TRBV12-4 and TRBJ2-3, with 7 bases matching TRBD1. This CDR3 has 15 amino acids. The V segment lost 7 bases and the J segment 8 bases; nucleotides outside the gene matches: 15. The CDR3 here is CASTVQGRVQGTQYF. The CDR3 DNA is TGTGCCAGCACCGTACAGGGGAGAGTGCAGGGTACGCAGTATTTT.

The V call is TRBV10-3, the J call TRBJ2-1; 10 bases are a match to TRBD2. The CDR3 has 14 residues. The V segment lost 4 bases and the J segment 6 bases; nucleotides outside the gene matches: 3. The germline V gene encodes CDR1 ENHRY and CDR2 SYGVKD. The DNA of the CDR3 is TGTGCCATCAGTGGACTAGCGGGTCGCAATGAGCAGTTCTTC. Protein: CAISGLAGRNEQFF.

On this clonotype: A much larger clone sits a single nucleotide away, making a read error possible. The rearrangement joins TRBV29-1 to TRBJ1-2, with TRBD1 matching 7 bases. Germline-derived CDR1 and CDR2 are SQVTM and ANQGSEA. The length of the CDR3 is 13 residues. J lost 8 bases, V lost 4 bases, and 10 bases had no gene match. For the CDR3, the DNA is TGCAGCGTTGGGGGACAGTACTCTTGGGGCTACACCTTC. It encodes CSVGGQYSWGYTF. Filled out from reference TRBV29-1 and TRBJ1-2, the complete variable domain reads SAVISQKPSRDICQRGTSLTIQCQVDSQVTMMFWYRQQPGQSLTLIATANQGSEATYESGFVIDKFPISRPNLTFSTLTVSNMSPEDSSIYLCSVGGQYSWGYTFGSGTRLTVV.